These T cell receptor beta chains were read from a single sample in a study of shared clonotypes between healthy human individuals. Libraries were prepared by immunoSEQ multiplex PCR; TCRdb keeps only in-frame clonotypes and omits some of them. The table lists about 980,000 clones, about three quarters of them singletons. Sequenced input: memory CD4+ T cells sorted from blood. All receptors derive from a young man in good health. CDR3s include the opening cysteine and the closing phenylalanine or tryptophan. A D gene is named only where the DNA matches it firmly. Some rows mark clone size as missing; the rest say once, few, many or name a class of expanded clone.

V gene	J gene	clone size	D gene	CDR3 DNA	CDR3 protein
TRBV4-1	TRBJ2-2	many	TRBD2	TGCGCCAGCAGCCATCACACTAGCGGGAGTTCAGGGGAGCTGTTTTTT	CASSHHTSGSSGELFF
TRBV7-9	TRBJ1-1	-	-	TGTGCCAGCAGCCAAGAGTCCCCCGGTCCGAACACTGAAGCTTTCTTT	CASSQESPGPNTEAFF
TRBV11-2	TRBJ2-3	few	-	TGTGCCAGCACCCTCTGGACTGGACGAGATACGCAGTATTTT	CASTLWTGRDTQYF
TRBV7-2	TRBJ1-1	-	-	TGTGCCAGCAGCCAAAGGCTCAACACTGAAGCTTTCTTT	CASSQRLNTEAFF
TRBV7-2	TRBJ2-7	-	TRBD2	TGTGCCAGCAGCCGGGGGGTAGTCTTTTTGATGGGCGAGCAGTACTTC	CASSRGVVFLMGEQYF
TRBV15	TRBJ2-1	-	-	TGTGCCACCAGAAGGGGGGCTACAGCGAGCTCCTACAATGAGCAGTTCTTC	CATRRGATASSYNEQFF
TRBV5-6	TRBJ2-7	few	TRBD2	TGTGCCAGCAGCTTGGCGTCTAGCGGGAGCTCCTACGAGCAGTACTTC	CASSLASSGSSYEQYF
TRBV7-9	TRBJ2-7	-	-	TGTGCCAGCAGCTTAGGGGTTTACGAGCAGTACTTC	CASSLGVYEQYF
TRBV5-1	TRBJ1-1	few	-	TGCGCCAGCAGCTTGGGACAGTCGAACACTGAAGCTTTCTTT	CASSLGQSNTEAFF
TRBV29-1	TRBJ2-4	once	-	TGCAGCGTCAGAGGGGAGCTAAACATTCAGTACTTC	CSVRGELNIQYF
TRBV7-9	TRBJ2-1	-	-	TGTGCCAGCAGCTGGGAGGCGGGACTGGGCTACAATGAGCAGTTCTTC	CASSWEAGLGYNEQFF
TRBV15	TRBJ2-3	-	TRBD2	TGTGCCACCAGCAGGCGGCCTAGCGGGGGTACAGATACGCAGTATTTT	CATSRRPSGGTDTQYF
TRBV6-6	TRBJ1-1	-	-	TGTGCCAGCATGACAGGATTGAACACTGAAGCTTTCTTT	CASMTGLNTEAFF
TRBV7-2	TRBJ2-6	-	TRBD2	TGTGCCAGCAGCCCAAGACTAGCGGGAGTTCAGGTCCTGACTTTC	CASSPRLAGVQVLTF
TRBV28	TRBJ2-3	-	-	TGTGCCAGCAGTTTATTCCGGCTAGACTCCACAGATACGCAGTATTTT	CASSLFRLDSTDTQYF
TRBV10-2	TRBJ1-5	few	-	TGCGCCAGCAGTGAGGAGAAGGGCTTGAGCAATCAGCCCCAGCATTTT	CASSEEKGLSNQPQHF
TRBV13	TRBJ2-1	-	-	TGTGCCAGCAGCTTACGGGGGTCTGGGCGCGATGAGCAGTTCTTC	CASSLRGSGRDEQFF
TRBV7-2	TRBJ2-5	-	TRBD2	TGTGCCAGCAGCTCGCGGACTAGCGGGAGTCGAGAGACCCAGTACTTC	CASSSRTSGSRETQYF
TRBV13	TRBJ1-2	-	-	TGTGCCAGCAGCTTAAGACTAGGGGGCTACACCTTC	CASSLRLGGYTF
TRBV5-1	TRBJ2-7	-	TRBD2	TGCGCCAGCAGCCACCAGGGACTAGCGGTCCCCCTCGAGCAGTACTTC	CASSHQGLAVPLEQYF
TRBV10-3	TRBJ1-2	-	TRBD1	TGTGCCATCAGTGAGCCGGGACAGGGGGACGGTGGCTACACCTTC	CAISEPGQGDGGYTF
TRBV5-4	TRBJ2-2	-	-	TGTGCCAGCAGCTTGGAGCAGACAAACACCGGGGAGCTGTTTTTT	CASSLEQTNTGELFF
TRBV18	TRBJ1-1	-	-	TGTGCCAGCTCACCCGGGACTGGCGTGAACACTGAAGCTTTCTTT	CASSPGTGVNTEAFF
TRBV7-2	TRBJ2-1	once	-	TGTGCCAGCAGCCGCCTAGCGCTTGGGCTAAATGAGCAGTTCTTC	CASSRLALGLNEQFF
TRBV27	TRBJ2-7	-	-	TGTGCCAGCAGTTTATATCCGGGGACGTACGAGCAGTACTTC	CASSLYPGTYEQYF
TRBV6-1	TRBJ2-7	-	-	TGTGCCAGCAAACAGGCTACCTACGAGCAGTACTTC	CASKQATYEQYF
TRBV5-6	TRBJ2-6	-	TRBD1	TGTGCCAGCAGAAGGGACAGGGCTGGGGCCAACGTCCTGACTTTC	CASRRDRAGANVLTF
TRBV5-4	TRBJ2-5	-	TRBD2	TGTGCCAGCAGCTTGGCATCGGGGGGGCACGAGACCCAGTACTTC	CASSLASGGHETQYF
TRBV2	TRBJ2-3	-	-	TGTGCCAGCGGGCGAGCGGGTAGCACAGATACGCAGTATTTT	CASGRAGSTDTQYF
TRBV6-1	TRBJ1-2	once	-	TGTGCCAGCAGTGATGACCGTTCTGGGAAGCGGGGTGGCTACACCTTC	CASSDDRSGKRGGYTF
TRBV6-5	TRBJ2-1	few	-	TGTGCCAGCAGTTACTCGAGGGCTAGAGGGGATGAGCAGTTCTTC	CASSYSRARGDEQFF
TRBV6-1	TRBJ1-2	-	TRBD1	TGTGCCAGCAGACCCACACAGGGGGCGGGAGGCTACACCTTC	CASRPTQGAGGYTF
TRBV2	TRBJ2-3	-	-	TGTGCCAGCAGTGAAAGGCGCACAGATACGCAGTATTTT	CASSERRTDTQYF
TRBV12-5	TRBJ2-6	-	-	TGTGCTAGTGGCCGGGTCTCTGGGGCCAACGTCCTGACTTTC	CASGRVSGANVLTF
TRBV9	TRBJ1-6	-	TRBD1	TGTGCCAGCAGCGGGACCGGGACAGGCAGAAATTCACCCCTCCACTTT	CASSGTGTGRNSPLHF
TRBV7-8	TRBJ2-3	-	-	TGTGCCAGCAGCTTAGTGGGGGGCGCGATAGATACGCAGTATTTT	CASSLVGGAIDTQYF
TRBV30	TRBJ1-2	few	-	TGTGCCTGGTTCCGAATTCATGGCTACACCTTC	CAWFRIHGYTF
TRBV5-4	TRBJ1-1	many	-	TGTGCCAGCAGCTTGGACAGGAACACTGAAGCTTTCTTT	CASSLDRNTEAFF
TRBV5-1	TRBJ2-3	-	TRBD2	TGCGCCAGCAGCCTCCTCATAGCGGGTACAGATACGCAGTATTTT	CASSLLIAGTDTQYF
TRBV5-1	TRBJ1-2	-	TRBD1	TGCGCCAGCAGCTTACTGACAGGGGACTATGGCTACACCTTC	CASSLLTGDYGYTF
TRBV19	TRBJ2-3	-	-	TGTGCCAGTAGTCTAGGGACGGGTGGAGGAGTTGCGACAGATACGCAGTATTTT	CASSLGTGGGVATDTQYF
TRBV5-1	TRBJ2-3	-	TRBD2	TGCGCCAGCAGCCCGACTAGCATCACAGATACGCAGTATTTT	CASSPTSITDTQYF
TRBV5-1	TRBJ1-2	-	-	TGCGCCAGCAGCTTGTACGGGACATTCGACTATGGCTACACCTTC	CASSLYGTFDYGYTF
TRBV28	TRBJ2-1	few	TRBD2	TGTGCCAGCAGTTTCCTGACTAGCGGGAAATACAATGAGCAGTTCTTC	CASSFLTSGKYNEQFF
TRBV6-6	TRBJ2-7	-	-	TGTGCCAGCAGTTCACCAGCCCCATCAGAGTGGGAGCAGTACTTC	CASSSPAPSEWEQYF
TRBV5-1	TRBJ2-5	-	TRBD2	TGCGCCAGCAGCTTGGCCCCAGCGGGGGCAGGCGAGACCCAGTACTTC	CASSLAPAGAGETQYF
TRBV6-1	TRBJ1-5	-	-	TGTGCCAGCAGTGAAGAAGGACGGTACAATCAGCCCCAGCATTTT	CASSEEGRYNQPQHF
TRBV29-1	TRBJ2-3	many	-	TGCAGCGTTGAACGGGGGGCTAGCACAGATACGCAGTATTTT	CSVERGASTDTQYF
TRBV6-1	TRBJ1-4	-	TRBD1	TGTGCCAGCAGTGTCCCGACAGGGGGTATTGAAAAACTGTTTTTT	CASSVPTGGIEKLFF
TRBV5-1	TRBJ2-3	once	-	TGCGCCAGCAGCTTGGAGGGGGGAGTAGCCCCAGATACGCAGTATTTT	CASSLEGGVAPDTQYF
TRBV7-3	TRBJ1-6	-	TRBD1	TGTGCCAGCAGCCCTACAGGGGGCGAGAATTCACCCCTCCACTTT	CASSPTGGENSPLHF
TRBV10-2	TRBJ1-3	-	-	TGCGCCAGCAGGGAAAACTCTGGAAACACCATATATTTT	CASRENSGNTIYF
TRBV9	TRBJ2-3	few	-	TGTGCCAGCAGCGTAGCGATCGAGCATACGCAGTATTTT	CASSVAIEHTQYF
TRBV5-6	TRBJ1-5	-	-	TGTGCCAGCAACCTGGGAGGGCTTGGGAATCAGCCCCAGCATTTT	CASNLGGLGNQPQHF
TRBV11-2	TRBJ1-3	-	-	TGTGCCAGCATCCAGCTCCCTGGAAACACCATATATTTT	CASIQLPGNTIYF